This T cell receptor beta chain was retrieved from a study of shared clonotypes between healthy human individuals. V was shortened by 5 bases and J by 4 bases, with 11 bases between the two germline ends. The CDR3 length is 13 residues. Germline CDR1 and CDR2: SEHNR and FQNEAQ (reference sequence). There were only Caucasian adults among the donors, and all lived in Nashville, Tennessee. Genomic DNA per cell subset filled all wells of several immunoSEQ plates. The repertoire was sequenced with immunoSEQ multiplex PCR; TCRdb's copy has only in-frame clones and lacks some. The sample holds hundreds of thousands of clones, 73% seen once. Note on this clone: As yet, its antigen is unknown.

Study-level points and caveats: Relative to memory subsets, naive subsets generally showed larger estimated richness. Rarefaction exposed incomplete sorted-subset sequencing despite large depth.

The sequenced sample was memory CD4+ T cells sorted from blood. Subset described: CD45RA-negative fraction. The sequence was obtained from a woman in her twenties or thirties in good health. This chain links TRBV7-9 with TRBJ1-2; D is perhaps TRBD1 (5 bases). The CDR3: CASSRDGTYGYTF. Here the CDR3 DNA reads TGTGCCAGCAGCCGGGACGGTACCTATGGCTACACCTTC.